The 19 T cell receptor beta chains listed next were all sequenced from one sample in a study of control samples from healthy donors and cancer patients. TCRdb's copy holds only in-frame clones and misses some; the assay was immunoSEQ multiplex PCR. The sample includes approximately 94,000 clones, around 83% seen only once; the top ten take 1.3%. Material: blood. Receptors originate from a woman aged 45-65 years in good health.

This chain joins TRBV7-2 and TRBJ2-7; D assignment may be TRBD1 or TRBD2 (5 bases each). Looked up from germline, CDR1 is SGHTA and CDR2 is FQGNSA. The V end was cut by 3 bases, the J end by 3 bases, with 12 bases between. This CDR3 region has 14 residues. The CDR3 reads CASSLGPTYYEQYF. The CDR3 coding sequence is TGTGCCAGCAGCTTGGGACCAACCTACTACGAGCAGTACTTC.

The chain uses TRBV6-4 and TRBJ2-1; 14 nucleotides align to TRBD2. The trim removed 3 bases at V and 7 bases at J, leaving 5 bases unmatched. Germline-derived CDR1 and CDR2 are MRHNA and SNTAGT. CDR3 length: 16 residues. CDR3 in amino acids: CASSEPGLAGVNEQFF. CDR3 nucleotides: TGTGCCAGCAGTGAACCGGGACTAGCGGGAGTTAATGAGCAGTTCTTC.

The rearrangement uses TRBV9 and TRBJ2-2; perhaps D is TRBD1 or TRBD2 (5 bases each). CDR3 length: 14 amino acids. V dropped 4 bases and J dropped 3 bases, with 10 bases sitting between them. Germline V lookup: CDR1 SGDLS, CDR2 YYNGEE. CDR3 DNA: TGTGCCAGCAGCCCTCCGGGACACACCGGGGAGCTGTTTTTT. Translated, it gives CASSPPGHTGELFF.

The chain recombines TRBV4-3 with TRBJ1-3; possible D gene TRBD1, 5 bases. The germline gives CDR1 LGHNA, CDR2 YSLEER. Deletions cut 0 bases from V and 2 bases from J, with 14 bases between. The CDR3 is made up of 17 amino acids. CDR3 in DNA: TGCGCCAGCAGCCAAGATGAGGGGCGTGTCGCTGGAAACACCATATATTTT. Protein product: CASSQDEGRVAGNTIYF.

V gene TRBV3-1 (or the pseudogene TRBV3-2) combines with J gene TRBJ1-2; maybe TRBD1 (6 bases). Germline CDR1 is LGHDT and CDR2 is YNNKEL (reference sequence). CDR3 length: 14 residues. V lost 5 bases to trimming and J lost 8 bases, with 18 bases between them. The CDR3 sequence is CASSTHRDNGGYTF. The CDR3 nucleotides read TGTGCCAGCAGCACTCACAGGGATAACGGGGGCTACACCTTC.

The chain employs TRBV5-1 and TRBJ2-3; 7 bases line up with TRBD2. CDR1 and CDR2 (germline): SGHRS, YFSETQ. Trimming took 2 bases from V and 3 from J; bases not matched to a gene: 3. This CDR3 is 14 amino acids long. The chain's CDR3 is CASSFAGVTDTQYF. CDR3 nucleotides: TGCGCCAGCAGCTTTGCGGGAGTTACAGATACGCAGTATTTT.

This clone was observed once. The chain uses TRBV3-1 (or the pseudogene TRBV3-2) and TRBJ2-1, with TRBD2 matching over 9 bases. Germline V gene sequence: CDR1 LGHDT, CDR2 YNNKEL (reference sequence). V was clipped by 4 bases and J by 4 bases; unmatched bases: 14. The CDR3 has 18 amino acids. Written as DNA, the CDR3 is TGTGCCAGCAGCCCCAGAAGAGCGGGAGGCGACCTATACAATGAGCAGTTCTTC. Translating it yields CASSPRRAGGDLYNEQFF.

CDR3 bases: TGCAGCGTTGACCGGGACAGGGGGAACTATGGCTACACCTTC. Amino acid sequence: CSVDRDRGNYGYTF. The rearrangement uses TRBV29-1 and TRBJ1-2; 11 bases align to TRBD1. The V gene end was trimmed by 3 bases and the J gene end by 2 bases; junction bases not matched to a gene: 2. This CDR3 spans 14 amino acids. The germline V gene has CDR1 SQVTM and CDR2 ANQGSEA.

The CDR3, as DNA: TGCAGTGCTAGTGTACTTGACGACGAGCAGTACTTC. This gives the protein CSASVLDDEQYF. The chain links TRBV20-1 to TRBJ2-7; the D is unclear. The CDR3 length is 12 residues. Looked up from germline, CDR1 is DFQATT and CDR2 is SNEGSKA (reference sequence). Deletions cut 3 bases from V and 5 bases from J, with 11 bases between.

The chain combines TRBV19 with TRBJ2-6; D possibly matches TRBD1 or TRBD2 (5 bases each). Germline V gene sequence: CDR1 LNHDA, CDR2 SQIVND (reference sequence). V was clipped by 4 bases and J by 0 bases, with 13 bases between them. The CDR3 is 17 amino acids. The CDR3 DNA sequence: TGTGCCAGTAGTACAACGGGACCATTCTCTGGGGCCAACGTCCTGACTTTC. This sequence encodes CASSTTGPFSGANVLTF.

The J gene is TRBJ2-3, the V gene TRBV10-3; tentative D call: TRBD2 (5 bases). CDR3 size: 14 residues. The germline V and J ends were trimmed by 3 bases and 0 bases, with 7 bases remaining between them. Germline-derived CDR1 and CDR2 are ENHRY and SYGVKD. CDR3 amino acids: CAISERGSTDTQYF. The CDR3 coding sequence is TGTGCCATCAGTGAACGGGGAAGCACAGATACGCAGTATTTT.

The chain joins TRBV5-1 to TRBJ1-2, with 9 bases identical to TRBD1. CDR1 SGHRS and CDR2 YFSETQ come from the germline V gene. With V trimmed by 0 bases and J by 4 bases, 10 bases remained unmatched. This CDR3 spans 17 amino acids. CDR3 residues: CASSLASGTGFGYGYTF. In DNA form, the CDR3 reads TGCGCCAGCAGCTTGGCCTCCGGGACAGGGTTCGGCTATGGCTACACCTTC.

Here the CDR3 DNA reads TGCGCCAGCAGCTTGGGGGACAACTATGGCTACACCTTC. As protein: CASSLGDNYGYTF. The chain couples TRBV5-1 to TRBJ1-2; weak D call: TRBD1 (5 bases). The V gene lost 0 bases and the J gene lost 2 bases, with 5 bases spanning the gap. Germline assignment: CDR1 SGHRS and CDR2 YFSETQ. This CDR3 is built from 13 residues. The full variable domain, in which reference TRBV5-1 and TRBJ1-2 provide the parts outside the CDR3, is KAGVTQTPRYLIKTRGQQVTLSCSPISGHRSVSWYQQTPGQGLQFLFEYFSETQRNKGNFPGRFSGRQFSNSRSEMNVSTLELGDSALYLCASSLGDNYGYTFGSGTRLTVV.

This clone came up once. The chain links TRBV7-3 to TRBJ1-2; D unclear. The CDR3 covers 15 residues. Trimming pared 1 base from V and 7 bases from J, leaving 16 bases between. CDR1 and CDR2 (germline): SGHTA, FQGTGA. The CDR3 spells CASSLNPGSGSGYTF. The CDR3 DNA follows: TGTGCCAGCAGCTTAAACCCCGGATCGGGTAGTGGCTACACCTTC.

CDR3 DNA sequence: TGTGCCAGCTCACCAGTCCCACAGACCACCGGGGAGCTGTTTTTT. It codes for CASSPVPQTTGELFF. The chain employs TRBV18 and TRBJ2-2, with D unresolved. The CDR3 contains 15 residues. V lost 2 bases, J lost 4 bases, and 11 bases lay in between. Germline loops: CDR1 KGHSH, CDR2 LQKENI.

The chain employs TRBV4-3 and TRBJ2-1; possibly TRBD2 for D (5 bases). Germline values: CDR1 LGHNA, CDR2 YSLEER. Trimming stripped 5 bases from V and 9 bases from J, with 17 bases between. This CDR3 spans 14 amino acids. CDR3 nucleotide sequence: TGCGCCAGCAGCAGACTACTCGGCCCCGGTGAGCAGTTCTTC. This encodes CASSRLLGPGEQFF.

This chain uses TRBV12-3 or TRBV12-4 with TRBJ2-7, with 11 bases fitting TRBD1. The J segment lost 7 bases and the V segment lost 6 bases, leaving 5 bases of the junction unmatched. This CDR3 has 13 residues. The CDR3 sequence is CASRPGQGVEQYF. CDR3 bases: TGTGCCAGCAGACCGGGACAGGGGGTGGAGCAGTACTTC.

About this clone: The same CDR3 can be traced to other DNA sequences in this sample. The gene calls are TRBV6-5 and TRBJ2-5; 13 bases match TRBD2. Trimming cost V 0 bases and J 5 bases; bases outside gene matches: 0. The CDR3 has 15 amino acids. Germline CDR1 is MNHEY and CDR2 is SVGAGI. The chain's CDR3 is CASSYSTSGRETQYF. The CDR3 region has the DNA TGTGCCAGCAGTTACTCGACTAGCGGGAGGGAGACCCAGTACTTC.

This CDR3 reads CASSRDRGREQYF. The CDR3, as DNA: TGCGCCAGCAGCCGGGACAGGGGGCGCGAGCAGTACTTC. The chain employs TRBV5-1 and TRBJ2-7; TRBD1 agrees at 12 bases. The ends lost 4 bases at V and 6 bases at J; junction bases unmatched: 2. The V gene's germline CDR1 is SGHRS and CDR2 YFSETQ. The CDR3 covers 13 residues.